This T cell receptor (beta chain) originates from a study of CD8 T cells in Susac syndrome. Study-wide background: Within the group of sequenced Susac syndrome patients, 5 or 6 had active disease and eight were in remission.

The CDR3 is made up of 15 amino acids. V lost 5 bases to trimming and J lost 4 bases; unmatched junction nucleotides: 8. It was with random hexamers that about 0.45 to 1 ug RNA was reverse transcribed. TCRdb re-derived calls from the immunoSEQ multiplex PCR reads in MiXCR, one entry per CDR3 protein. The sample yields about 150,000 distinct CDR3 sequences, roughly 95% seen once. The CD8+ and CD4+ T cells were negatively isolated, with the TEMRA cells enriched by FACS. What was sequenced was CD4+ T cells from PBMCs. The sequence was obtained from a human donor with Susac syndrome. The V and J genes are TRBV12-3 or TRBV12-4 and TRBJ2-4; TRBD1 matches at 7 bases. The chain's CDR3 is CASSLRGWEKNIQYF. CDR3 nucleotide sequence: TGTGCCAGCAGTCTCAGGGGGTGGGAGAAAAACATTCAGTACTTC.